This entry is about one TCR beta chain. The CDR3 totals 11 residues. The germline V gene encodes CDR1 LNHDA and CDR2 SQIVND (reference sequence). The germline V and J ends were trimmed by 4 bases and 7 bases, with 8 bases remaining between them. This entry is derived from a study of shared clonotypes between healthy human individuals. Here immunoSEQ multiplex PCR was the method, and the copy in TCRdb shows in-frame clones only, minus some. The sample carries 150,000 to 200,000 clones, 60% to 75% recorded once. This receptor was obtained from a man aged 30 to 39 in good health. The sequencing input was memory CD4+ T cells sorted from blood. Subset here: CD45RA-negative fraction. The chain has TRBV19 and TRBJ2-7; D uncertain. CDR3 loop: CASSKLREQYF. The CDR3 bases are TGTGCCAGTAGTAAGCTGCGGGAGCAGTACTTC.